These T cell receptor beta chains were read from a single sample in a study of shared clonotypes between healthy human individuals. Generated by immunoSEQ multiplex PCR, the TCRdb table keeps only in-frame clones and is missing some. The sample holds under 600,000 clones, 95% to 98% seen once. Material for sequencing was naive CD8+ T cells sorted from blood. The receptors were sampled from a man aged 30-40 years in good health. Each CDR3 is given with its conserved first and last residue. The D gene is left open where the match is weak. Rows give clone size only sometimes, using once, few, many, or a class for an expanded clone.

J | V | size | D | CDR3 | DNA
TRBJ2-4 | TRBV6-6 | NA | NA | CASTYWGAKNIQYF | TGTGCCAGCACCTACTGGGGAGCCAAAAACATTCAGTACTTC
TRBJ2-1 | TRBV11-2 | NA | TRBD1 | CASSFRSPGQGINEQFF | TGTGCCAGCAGCTTTCGATCCCCGGGACAGGGAATTAATGAGCAGTTCTTC
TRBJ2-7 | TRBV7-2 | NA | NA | CASSWGGGVFYEQYF | TGTGCCAGCAGTTGGGGAGGAGGCGTATTCTACGAGCAGTACTTC
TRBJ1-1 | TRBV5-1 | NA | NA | CASSPQSSGDYRTEAFF | TGCGCCAGCAGCCCCCAGAGTTCCGGGGATTATCGTACTGAAGCTTTCTTT
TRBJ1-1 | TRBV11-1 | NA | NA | CASSPEGTGFGAFF | TGTGCCAGCAGCCCCGAGGGGACGGGGTTCGGAGCTTTCTTT
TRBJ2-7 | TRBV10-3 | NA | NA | CAISADVGVPYEQYF | TGTGCCATCAGTGCGGACGTCGGGGTCCCGTACGAGCAGTACTTC
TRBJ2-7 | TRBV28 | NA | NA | CASSPRRDSYEQYF | TGTGCCAGCAGTCCTAGGAGGGACTCCTACGAGCAGTACTTC
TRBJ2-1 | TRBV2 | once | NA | CARRLDSYNEQFF | TGTGCCAGGAGACTAGATTCCTACAATGAGCAGTTCTTC
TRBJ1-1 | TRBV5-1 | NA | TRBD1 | CASSLEGAHRTEAFF | TGCGCCAGCAGCTTGGAGGGGGCGCATAGGACTGAAGCTTTCTTT
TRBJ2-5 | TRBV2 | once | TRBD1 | CASSYSPGQQETQYF | TGTGCCAGCAGTTATTCACCGGGACAGCAAGAGACCCAGTACTTC